This record covers a single TCR beta chain. Compared with germline, one end of the junction differs, possibly owing to a read error. The data were taken from a study of CD8+CD57+ T cells in acquired aplastic anemia. Patients chosen for sequencing had CD8+CD57+ cells that had expanded, as shown by flow cytometry. The TCR beta profiling, which covered VDJ combination and CDR3 sequence, was carried out using genomic DNA as the template. TCRdb reprocessed the reads with MiXCR, giving one entry per CDR3 protein. Here the sample spans approximately 250,000 distinct CDR3 sequences, approximately 79% being singletons. CDR1 and CDR2 (germline): SGHAT, FQDESV (reference sequence). The CDR3 spans 13 residues.

Sequencing used sorted CD4+, CD8+, or CD8+CD57+ T cells (not recorded which) from PBMCs. The source is a human donor with aplastic anemia. This rearrangement joins TRBV11-1 to TRBJ2-7; 8 bases are shared with TRBD2. The chain's CDR3 is CASSIAGKDEQYF. Written as DNA, the CDR3 is TGTGCCAGCAGCATAGCGGGGAAAGACGAGCAGTACTTC. The complete variable domain, with remaining parts taken from reference TRBV11-1 and TRBJ2-7, reads EAEVAQSPRYKITEKSQAVAFWCDPISGHATLYWYRQILGQGPELLVQFQDESVVDDSQLPKDRFSAERLKGVDSTLKIQPAELGDSAMYLCASSIAGKDEQYFGPGTRLTVT.